This paragraph covers one T cell receptor beta chain sequence. No patient had autoimmune disease or received systemic immunosuppression. Sequencing used immunoSEQ multiplex PCR; TCRdb keeps in-frame clones, though not all of them. Altogether 25,000 to 40,000 clones are present, roughly 84% being singletons, with the ten largest covering around 12%. This sample was taken from a study of OX40 agonist ivuxolimab in advanced cancers. The CDR3 extends over 18 amino acids. Germline V CDR1 and CDR2: MDHEN, SYDVKM. V was pared by 2 bases and J by 0 bases, with 5 bases of the junction left unmatched. The V call is TRBV28, the J call TRBJ2-3; 13 positions agree with TRBD2. The specimen was CD4+ or CD8+ T cells sorted from blood, collected in a trial of the OX40 agonist ivuxolimab. This clonotype originated in an adult with an advanced solid tumor such as melanoma, head and neck, liver or kidney cancer. The CDR3: CASSLAGTSGTSTDTQYF. The CDR3 DNA is TGTGCCAGCAGTTTAGCTGGGACTAGCGGGACTAGCACAGATACGCAGTATTTT.